These 10 T cell receptor beta chains were all obtained from the same sample, sequenced in a study of CD8 T cells in ankylosing spondylitis (dated by TCRdb to about 2017). Libraries were made using 5' RACE. TCRdb names Illumina HiSeq 2500 as the instrument used. TCRdb reanalyzed the raw reads on its own, using fastp at Q25 for trimming and MiXCR for clone calling, and kept in-frame beta chains. Rows matching on CDR3 protein sequence are summarized as one entry with the most common DNA and genes. The sample records 200,000 to 250,000 distinct CDR3 sequences, about a quarter of which are singletons. 5% to 7.5% of the sample is in the top ten clones. The sample consisted of blood, either unsorted or a sorted T cell fraction (not recorded which). Every receptor here comes from a male donor with ankylosing spondylitis or in good health (not recorded which).

This clonotype has at least ten counts. The gene calls are TRBV29-1 and TRBJ2-5; D remains ambiguous. The CDR3 consists of 10 residues. V was trimmed by 2 bases and J by 4 bases, leaving 2 bases between them. Germline CDR1 is SQVTM and CDR2 is ANQGSEA. CDR3 residues: CSVEIETQYF. The CDR3 DNA follows: TGCAGCGTTGAAATAGAGACCCAGTACTTC.

The chain carries TRBV5-1 and TRBJ1-1, with D tentatively TRBD1 (6 bases). Germline lookup yields CDR1 SGHRS and CDR2 YFSETQ. V was clipped by 0 bases and J by 0 bases, with 12 bases between them. CDR3 length equals 16 residues. This CDR3 is CASSLEQGGVNTEAFF. CDR3 DNA: TGCGCCAGCAGCTTGGAACAGGGTGGGGTGAACACTGAAGCTTTCTTT.

The rearrangement joins TRBV29-1 to TRBJ2-7; 9 bases map to TRBD2. The CDR3 has 12 amino acids. The V and J ends lost 7 bases and 6 bases, in that order; junction bases with no gene match: 7. Per germline, CDR1 SQVTM and CDR2 ANQGSEA. The CDR3 DNA is TGCAGCGCCGTAGCGGGAGTAGGCGAGCAGTACTTC. Amino acid sequence: CSAVAGVGEQYF.

In regard to this clonotype: Relative to the germline gene, one junction end is altered; a read error may explain this. This chain connects TRBV12-3 or TRBV12-4 to TRBJ2-1; the match to TRBD2 covers 11 bases. The CDR3 contains 17 residues. The CDR3 nucleotides read TGTGCCTGCAGCACTCAAGGGACTAGCGGACCTTACAATGAGCAGTTCTTC. This gives the protein CACSTQGTSGPYNEQFF.

This clonotype was detected ten times or more. The chain combines TRBV20-1 with TRBJ2-7; 10 positions match TRBD2. CDR1 and CDR2 from the germline V gene are DFQATT and SNEGSKA (reference sequence). This CDR3 has 16 amino acids. Trimming removed 0 bases from V and 4 bases from J; junction bases left unmatched: 9. CDR3 sequence (DNA): TGCAGTGCTAGAGATAAGTCTAGCGGGAGTTTGTACGAGCAGTACTTC. Its protein product is CSARDKSSGSLYEQYF.

This clonotype showed up many times. The chain is built from TRBV5-1 and TRBJ1-1; D is perhaps TRBD1 (6 bases). Germline assignment: CDR1 SGHRS and CDR2 YFSETQ. This CDR3 comprises 14 residues. The V gene lost 4 bases and the J gene lost 4 bases, with 14 bases spanning the gap. The DNA of the CDR3 is TGCGCCAGCAGCCCGGACAGCCGGGGCACTGAAGCTTTCTTT. This encodes CASSPDSRGTEAFF.

About this clonotype itself: A much bigger clone sits one base away, suggesting this may be a read error. This sequence joins TRBV20-1 and TRBJ1-1; no firm D call. This CDR3 is 15 amino acids long. CDR1 and CDR2 from the germline V gene are DFQATT and SNEGSKA (reference sequence). The CDR3 protein is CSACDASSGNSEAFF. The CDR3, as DNA: TGCAGTGCTTGCGACGCGTCAAGCGGGAACAGTGAAGCTTTCTTT.

The chain uses TRBV6-1 and TRBJ2-3; D gene uncertain. V was clipped by 6 bases and J by 3 bases, with 25 bases between them. The CDR3 has 18 residues. Germline loops: CDR1 MNHNS, CDR2 SASEGT. The CDR3 reads CASSLPSNKAQGTDTQYF. The CDR3 region has the DNA TGTGCCAGCAGCCTACCATCTAACAAGGCCCAAGGGACAGATACGCAGTATTTT.

This clonotype turned up a few times. The chain carries TRBV6-2 or TRBV6-3 and TRBJ2-1, with 11 bases matching TRBD2. V shed 5 bases and J 4 bases; nucleotides not matched to a gene: 4. There are 15 residues in the CDR3. The V gene's germline CDR1 is MNHEY and CDR2 SVGEGT. For the CDR3, the DNA is TGTGCCAGCAGTAAACTAGCGGGGGCTTACAATGAGCAGTTCTTC. The encoded protein is CASSKLAGAYNEQFF.

This chain links TRBV29-1 with TRBJ2-7; the D is unclear. V was pared by 0 bases and J by 2 bases, with 8 bases between. CDR1 SQVTM and CDR2 ANQGSEA come from the germline V gene. The CDR3 runs to 13 residues. CDR3 residues: CSVEDRQPYEQYF. The DNA for the CDR3 is TGCAGCGTTGAAGACAGACAACCCTACGAGCAGTACTTC.